This T cell receptor (beta chain) stems from a study of cytomegalovirus exposure and HLA in healthy donors. The study drew the donors from its approximately 110-subject validation cohort, separate from the approximately 700-subject first cohort. A word on this clone: Its specificity is not known.

Sequencing used immunoSEQ multiplex PCR; TCRdb keeps in-frame clones, though not all of them. Found here are some 74,000 clones, 93% of them singletons; the top ten hold 3.6%. Findings and limits, study-wide: Reported results showed that the classifier diagnosed cytomegalovirus status with high specificity and sensitivity.

This CDR3 is built from 14 residues. Germline V lookup: CDR1 SGHTS, CDR2 YDEGEE. Trimming shortened V by 1 base and J by 8 bases, and 13 bases separated the two germline ends. The sequence came from a woman aged 25 to 39 in good health and CMV-seronegative. The chain combines TRBV5-8 with TRBJ2-1; the D gene is possibly TRBD1 (5 bases). The sample taken for sequencing was PBMCs. The CDR3 spells CASSLSVGVDEQFF. The CDR3 DNA is TGTGCCAGCAGCTTGTCCGTAGGGGTGGATGAGCAGTTCTTC.